This TCR beta chain was identified in a study of blood T cell repertoires in COVID-19. Study context: The samples span acute and convalescent COVID-19 from the United States, Italy and Spain. Sources were T cells, B-cell-depleted T cells, or PBMCs; the material itself was cDNA or gDNA.

The CDR3 sequence is 13 residues long. Germline trimming cut 6 bases from V and 9 bases from J; bases unmatched to any gene: 7. Germline V gene lookup returns CDR1 GTSNPN and CDR2 SVGIG (reference sequence). In the source study's methods: Amplification from reference gene primers served as the basis for estimated nucleated cell counts. Measured with immunoSEQ multiplex PCR; TCRdb has only the in-frame clones, and not every one. Clone size and V and J calls were adopted from that table, with D and trimming inferred from the DNA. Of approximately 340,000 clones listed, around 83% are singletons. Sequencing used peripheral blood. This sequence was found in a young man with active or convalescent COVID-19. The chain carries TRBV30 and TRBJ2-1; TRBD2 aligns across 11 bases. The chain's CDR3 is CACTLAGVTEQFF. CDR3 DNA sequence: TGTGCCTGTACACTAGCGGGAGTCACTGAGCAGTTCTTC.